This TCR beta chain was identified during a study of T cell responses to AZD1222 COVID-19 vaccine. Libraries were prepared by immunoSEQ multiplex PCR; TCRdb keeps only in-frame clonotypes and omits some of them. Of some 150,000 clones listed, approximately 89% are singletons. J was trimmed by 6 bases and V by 4 bases; bases with no gene match: 3. Germline V gives CDR1 MNHEY, CDR2 SVGEGT. The CDR3 totals 15 residues. The genes are TRBV6-2 or TRBV6-3 and TRBJ2-3; 14 nucleotides match TRBD2. Here the sequenced sample was peripheral blood, taken on day 0 of MenACWY control vaccination. The sequence was collected from an adult in good health. This chain's CDR3 is CASSWGLAGADTQYF. The CDR3, as DNA: TGTGCCAGCAGTTGGGGACTAGCGGGAGCCGATACGCAGTATTTT.